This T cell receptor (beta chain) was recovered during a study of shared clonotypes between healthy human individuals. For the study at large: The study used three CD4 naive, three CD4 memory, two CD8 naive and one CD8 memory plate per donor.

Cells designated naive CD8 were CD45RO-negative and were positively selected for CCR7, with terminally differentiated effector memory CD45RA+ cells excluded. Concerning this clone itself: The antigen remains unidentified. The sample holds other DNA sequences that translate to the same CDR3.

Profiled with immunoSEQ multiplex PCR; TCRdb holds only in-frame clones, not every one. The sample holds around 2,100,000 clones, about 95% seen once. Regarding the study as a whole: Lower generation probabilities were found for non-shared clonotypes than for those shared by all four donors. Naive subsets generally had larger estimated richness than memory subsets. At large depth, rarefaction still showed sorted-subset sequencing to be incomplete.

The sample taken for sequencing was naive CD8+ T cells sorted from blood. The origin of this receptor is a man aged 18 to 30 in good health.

The CDR3 DNA reads as TGTGCCAGCAGTGAAGGGACTAGCGGGAGCTACGAGCAGTACTTC. It specifies CASSEGTSGSYEQYF. The chain joins TRBV6-1 to TRBJ2-7; 13 bases agree with TRBD2. Germline CDR1 MNHNS, CDR2 SASEGT. Trimming took 1 base from V and 3 from J; bases not matched to a gene: 0. The CDR3 is 15 residues long.